This TCR beta chain derives from a study of blood T cell repertoires in COVID-19. This clone was seen a handful of times. Recruits, aged about 18 to 89 years, lived in 25 or so US areas. Only in-frame clones appear in the TCRdb table, and some are missing; sequencing was by immunoSEQ multiplex PCR. The sample contains approximately 140,000 clones, under 90% of which appear only once. This CDR3 has 14 amino acids. Per germline, CDR1 LNHDA and CDR2 SQIVND (reference sequence). With 5 bases removed from V and 2 bases from J, the gap between germline ends came to 13 bases. The material sequenced was PBMCs or T cells enriched from blood (not recorded which). V usage is TRBV19 and J usage is TRBJ2-7; a weak D match, TRBD1 (6 bases). The sequence derives from a man in his forties with acute COVID-19. The CDR3 DNA is TGTGCCAGTAGTCCGAGGACAGACACCTACGAGCAGTACTTC. It is translated as CASSPRTDTYEQYF.